The T cell receptor (beta chain) described here comes from a study of post-analysis software for immune sequencing data. About this clonotype itself: Its cognate antigen is unknown.

Prepared libraries of TCR beta cDNA carried unique molecular identifiers. With roughly 0.9 to 11 million T cells as the source, 400,000 to 550,000 cDNA molecules resulted. TCRdb ran MiXCR on the PCR reads and lists one entry per CDR3 protein. The sample holds about 820,000 distinct CDR3 sequences, approximately 53% seen once. The study's findings and limits: About 5 TRBV segments (TRBV5-6, TRBV5-1 and TRBV20-1 among them) occurred more frequently in patients than in controls. Controls showed significantly higher normalized Chao1 diversity than did multiple sclerosis patients.

The CDR3 loop spans 14 amino acids. The germline CDR1 and CDR2 sequences are LGHDT and YNNKEL (reference sequence). The V gene lost 3 bases and the J gene lost 14 bases, with 21 bases spanning the gap. The chain carries TRBV3-1 and TRBJ2-3, with D perhaps TRBD1 or TRBD2 (5 bases each). The material sequenced was blood. The source is a girl aged 10-17 years with multiple sclerosis. CDR3 DNA: TGTGCCAGCAGCCAGGGGACCAAGGCGTCGGGGACGTATTTT. Its translation: CASSQGTKASGTYF.